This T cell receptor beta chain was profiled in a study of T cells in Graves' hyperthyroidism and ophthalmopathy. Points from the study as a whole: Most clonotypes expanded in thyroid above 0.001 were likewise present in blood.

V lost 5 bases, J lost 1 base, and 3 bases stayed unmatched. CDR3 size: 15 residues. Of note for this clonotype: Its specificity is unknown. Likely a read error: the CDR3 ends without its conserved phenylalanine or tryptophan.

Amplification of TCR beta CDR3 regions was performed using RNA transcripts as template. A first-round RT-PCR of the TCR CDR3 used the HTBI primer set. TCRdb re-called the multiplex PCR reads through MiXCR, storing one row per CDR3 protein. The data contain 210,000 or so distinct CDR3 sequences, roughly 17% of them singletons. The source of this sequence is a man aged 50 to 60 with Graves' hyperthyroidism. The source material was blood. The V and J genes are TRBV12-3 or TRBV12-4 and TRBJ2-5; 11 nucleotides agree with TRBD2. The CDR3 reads CASSPGTSGQETQYL. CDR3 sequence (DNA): TGTGCCAGCAGTCCTGGGACTAGCGGCCAAGAGACCCAGTACCTC.